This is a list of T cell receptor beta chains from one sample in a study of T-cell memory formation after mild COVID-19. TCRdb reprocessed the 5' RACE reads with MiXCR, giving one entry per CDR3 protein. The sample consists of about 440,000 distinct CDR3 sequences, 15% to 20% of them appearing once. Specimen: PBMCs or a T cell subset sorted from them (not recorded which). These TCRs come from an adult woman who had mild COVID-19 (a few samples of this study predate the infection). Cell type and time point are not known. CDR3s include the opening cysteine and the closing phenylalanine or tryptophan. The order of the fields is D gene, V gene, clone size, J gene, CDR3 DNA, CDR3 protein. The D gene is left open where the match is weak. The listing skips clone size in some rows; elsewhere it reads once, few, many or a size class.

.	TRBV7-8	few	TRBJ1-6	TGTGCCAGCAGCTTAGCCGGGTCGGGGGATAATTCACCCCTCCACTTT	CASSLAGSGDNSPLHF
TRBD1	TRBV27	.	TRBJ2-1	TGTGCCAGCACCAGCCGGGACAGCTCCTACAATGAGCAGTTCTTC	CASTSRDSSYNEQFF
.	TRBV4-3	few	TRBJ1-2	TGCGCCAGCAGCCAAGTTATAGGTGTAGGTGGCTACACCTTC	CASSQVIGVGGYTF
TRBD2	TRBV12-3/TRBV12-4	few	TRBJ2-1	TGTGCCATAGCGGGGACGGAGATGGGCAATGAGCAGTTCTTC	CAIAGTEMGNEQFF
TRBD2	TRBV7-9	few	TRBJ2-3	TGTGCCAGCAGGCGAGCGGGGGGTGCGGCAGATACGCAGTATTTT	CASRRAGGAADTQYF
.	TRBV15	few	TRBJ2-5	TGTGCCACCAGCAGATTTTTCGGGGGCGAGACCCAGTACTTC	CATSRFFGGETQYF
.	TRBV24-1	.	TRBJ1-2	TGTGCCACCAGTGTCAGAAACCAGAGCTATGGCTACACCTTC	CATSVRNQSYGYTF
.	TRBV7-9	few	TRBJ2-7	TGTGCCAGCAGCCCAGGCCCGAACAGCGACTACGAGCAGTACTTC	CASSPGPNSDYEQYF
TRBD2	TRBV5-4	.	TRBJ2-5	TGTGCCAGCAGCTTGGCCTCGAGCGGGAGGGGCGAGACCCAGTACTTC	CASSLASSGRGETQYF
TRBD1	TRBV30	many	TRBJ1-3	TGTGCCTGGAGTTTATTCCTCGGGACAGTTCGCTCTGGAAACACCATATATTTT	CAWSLFLGTVRSGNTIYF
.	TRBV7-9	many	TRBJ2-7	TGTGCCAGCAGCTTATCAGCGGCTCGCGAGCAGTACTTC	CASSLSAAREQYF
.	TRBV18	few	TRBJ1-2	TGTGCCAGCTCACCAAAACAGGGACACAGCGGCTACACCTTC	CASSPKQGHSGYTF
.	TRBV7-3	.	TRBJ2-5	TGTGCCAGCAGCCCCCTCGGAGGGTACAAAGAGACCCAGTACTTC	CASSPLGGYKETQYF
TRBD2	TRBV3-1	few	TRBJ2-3	TGTGCCAGCAGAAGGACTAGCGGCCCAGATACGCAGTATTTT	CASRRTSGPDTQYF
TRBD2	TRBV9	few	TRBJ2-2	TGTGCCAGCAGCGTAGTGGGACTAGATGGCGGGGAGCTGTTTTTT	CASSVVGLDGGELFF
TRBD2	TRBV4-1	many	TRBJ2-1	TGCGCCAGCAGCCAAGCTCGGGGGTGGACTAGCGGGAGGGCCGAGTACAATGAGCAGTTCTTC	CASSQARGWTSGRAEYNEQFF
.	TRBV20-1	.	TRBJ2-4	TGCAGTGCTCCTGGACGGGAAGCCAAAAACATTCAGTACTTC	CSAPGREAKNIQYF
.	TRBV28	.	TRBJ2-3	TGTGCCAGCAGTGTTATAGCGGTTCTCACAGATACGCAGTATTTT	CASSVIAVLTDTQYF
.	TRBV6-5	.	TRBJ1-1	TGTGCCAGCAGCTCCCGCGGGGGGCTCCGCATGAACACTGAAGCTTTCTTT	CASSSRGGLRMNTEAFF
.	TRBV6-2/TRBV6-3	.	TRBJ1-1	TGTGCCAGCAGTTACCACAGGGTGAACACTGAAGCTTTCTTT	CASSYHRVNTEAFF
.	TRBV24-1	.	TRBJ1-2	TGTGCCACCAGTGATTACAGGGTTAACTATGGCTACACCTTC	CATSDYRVNYGYTF
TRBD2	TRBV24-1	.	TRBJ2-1	TGTGCCACCAGTGATTTGGGAGGGACTAGCGGGACATATGAGCAGTTCTTC	CATSDLGGTSGTYEQFF
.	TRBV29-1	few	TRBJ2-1	TGCAGCGGGGCGGACGGCGCCTACAATGAGCAGTTCTTC	CSGADGAYNEQFF
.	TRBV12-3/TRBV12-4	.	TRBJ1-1	TGTGCCAGCAGTTTAGTGGCAGCCCTTGAAGCTTTCTTT	CASSLVAALEAFF
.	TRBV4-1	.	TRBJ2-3	TGCGCCAGCAGCCAAGATCGACTAGTGACAGATACGCAGTATTTT	CASSQDRLVTDTQYF
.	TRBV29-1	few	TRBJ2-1	TGCAGCGTTGAAGTTGGACCTGTAGGGGAGCAGTTCTTC	CSVEVGPVGEQFF
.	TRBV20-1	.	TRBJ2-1	TGCAGTGCTCCCAATCGACAGGATCTTAATGAGCAGTTCTTC	CSAPNRQDLNEQFF
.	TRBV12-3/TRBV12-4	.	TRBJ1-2	TGTGCCAGCAGTTTAGGTCGGGACTACACCTTC	CASSLGRDYTF
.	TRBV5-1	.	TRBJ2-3	TGCGCCAGCAGCGCCGAAACAGATACGCAGTATTTT	CASSAETDTQYF
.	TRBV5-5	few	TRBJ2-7	TGTGCCAGCAGCTTAGGCCAGGTGCTCTACGAGCAGTACTTC	CASSLGQVLYEQYF
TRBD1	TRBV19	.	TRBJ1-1	TGTGCCAGTACCGCGGACAGGGGGTACACTGAAGCTTTCTTT	CASTADRGYTEAFF
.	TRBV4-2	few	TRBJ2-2	TGTGCCAGCAGCCAAGATAGACTGAACACCGGGGAGCTGTTTTTT	CASSQDRLNTGELFF
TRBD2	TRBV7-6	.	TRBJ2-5	TGTGCCAGCAGCTTATCGGGGGGACTTCGGGAGACCCAGTACTTC	CASSLSGGLRETQYF
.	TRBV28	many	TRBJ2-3	TGTGCCAGCAGTTTGCCGGGGTCTAGCACAGATACGCAGTATTTT	CASSLPGSSTDTQYF
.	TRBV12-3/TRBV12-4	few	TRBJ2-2	TGTGCCAGCAGTTTCTCAGCCTACACCGGGGAGCTGTTTTTT	CASSFSAYTGELFF
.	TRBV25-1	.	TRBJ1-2	TGTGCCAGCAGTGAATACACGGGGAAAGGTGGCTACACCTTC	CASSEYTGKGGYTF
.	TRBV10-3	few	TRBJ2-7	TGTGCCATCAGCGCCTCGGGCAGGGAGAACGAGCAGTACTTC	CAISASGRENEQYF
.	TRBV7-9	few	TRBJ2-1	TGTGCCAGCAGCCCCTATGGGGGGCATGAGCAGTTCTTC	CASSPYGGHEQFF
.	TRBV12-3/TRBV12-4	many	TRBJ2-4	TGTGCCAGCTCTCAGGGAGCTGCGGGGTACATTCAGTACTTC	CASSQGAAGYIQYF
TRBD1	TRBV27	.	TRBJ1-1	TGTGCCAGCAGTTACAGGGGGAGAGTGTCCACTGAAGCTTTCTTT	CASSYRGRVSTEAFF